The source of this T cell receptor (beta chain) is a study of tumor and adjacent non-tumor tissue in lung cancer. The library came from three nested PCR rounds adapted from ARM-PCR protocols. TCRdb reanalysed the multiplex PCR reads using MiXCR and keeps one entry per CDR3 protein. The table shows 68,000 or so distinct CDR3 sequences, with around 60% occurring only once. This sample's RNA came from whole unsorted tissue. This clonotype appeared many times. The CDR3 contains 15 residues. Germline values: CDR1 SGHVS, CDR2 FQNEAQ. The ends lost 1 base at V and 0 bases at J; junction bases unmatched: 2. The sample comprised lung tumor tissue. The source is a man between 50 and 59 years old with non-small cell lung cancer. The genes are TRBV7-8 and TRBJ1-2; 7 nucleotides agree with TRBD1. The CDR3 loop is CASSLGQGANYGYTF. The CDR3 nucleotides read TGTGCCAGCAGCTTAGGACAGGGCGCTAACTATGGCTACACCTTC.